Described below is a single T cell receptor beta chain sequence and its context. This entry is derived from a study of T cell changes during pregnancy in multiple sclerosis. This CDR3 comprises 17 residues. The germline V gene encodes CDR1 SGHTA and CDR2 FQGTGA. Trimming stripped 4 bases from V and 3 bases from J, with 16 bases between. The protocol was immunoSEQ multiplex PCR, while the TCRdb copy is restricted to in-frame clones and leaves out a portion. The table includes about 79,000 clones, about 93% detected once. This clonotype was obtained from a female donor in good health, enrolled as a control in a pregnancy study. V is TRBV7-3 and J is TRBJ2-6; a possible D gene is TRBD2 (5 bases). The input for sequencing was peripheral blood, taken in the second trimester of pregnancy. Here the CDR3 DNA reads TGTGCCAGCAGCTACTTTCGAGGGAACGGTGGGGCCAACGTCCTGACTTTC. Amino acids: CASSYFRGNGGANVLTF.